This T cell receptor (beta chain) was found in a study of T cell repertoires in cytomegalovirus infection. Study-wide points: Frequencies of public TCR beta families were cumulated, and this identified carriers of CMV plus the relevant HLA.

Each CDR3 protein is one row after TCRdb ran MiXCR on the reads. The table lists 170,000 or so distinct CDR3 sequences, about an eighth of them singletons. The CDR3 loop spans 14 amino acids. The germline V gene encodes CDR1 KGHDR and CDR2 SFDVKD. The V and J ends lost 8 bases and 3 bases respectively, with 14 bases between them. This clonotype was observed at least ten times. The antigen remains undetermined. The TCR comes from a human donor in good health (CMV status not recorded). Some clones in this sample may be carry-over from other donors' samples. The J gene is TRBJ2-3, the V gene TRBV24-1; the D gene is possibly TRBD2 (7 bases). Sample: PBMCs. The CDR3 nucleotides are TGTGCCACCACCCCGAAGGGGGGGACAGATACGCAGTATTTT. This encodes CATTPKGGTDTQYF.